This T cell receptor beta chain appears in the sequencing data of a study of shared clonotypes between healthy human individuals. Broader study findings: On the whole, naive subsets had larger estimated richness than memory subsets had.

Only in-frame clones appear in the TCRdb table, and some are missing; sequencing was by immunoSEQ multiplex PCR. The table has just over 2,000,000 clones, roughly 94% seen once. The V and J ends lost 5 bases and 8 bases respectively, with 19 bases between them. Per the germline V gene, CDR1 is MDHEN and CDR2 is SYDVKM. The CDR3 consists of 16 residues. Concerning this clone: Its antigen is currently unknown.

The J gene is TRBJ1-6, the V gene TRBV28, with D tentatively TRBD1 (5 bases). This sequence originates from a man between 18 and 29 years old in good health. Sequenced: naive CD4+ T cells sorted from blood. Subset specified: CD45RA+ positively selected. CDR3 in amino acids: CASSLRDSRRHSPLHF. CDR3 DNA: TGTGCCAGCAGTCTCCGGGACTCAAGACGGCATTCACCCCTCCACTTT.